These 29 T cell receptor beta chains came from one sample sequenced in a study of T cells in women clearing cervical HPV infection. Here immunoSEQ multiplex PCR was the method, and the copy in TCRdb shows in-frame clones only, minus some. Across roughly 30,000 clones, the top ten clones capture about 3% of the sample. The source material was blood buffy coat. The receptor set was obtained from a woman aged 18 to 75 with a cervical HPV16 infection that either progressed to CIN3+ or cleared (not recorded which).

As concerns this clone: Read coverage stops 3 residues before the CDR3 terminus; the germline J gene supplies the remainder. The chain is built from TRBV5-1 and TRBJ1-1; D may be TRBD1 (5 bases). In germline, CDR1 is SGHRS, CDR2 YFSETQ. The CDR3 length is 15 residues. Trimming stripped 3 bases from V and 1 base from J, with 13 bases between. CDR3 DNA, as far as it was read: TGCGCCAGCAGCTGGGGCTACACCGAGAACACTGAA. Translated, it gives CASSWGYTENTE. The entire CDR3 reads CASSWGYTENTEAFF. Looking up the rest from reference TRBV5-1 and TRBJ1-1 gives the full variable domain: KAGVTQTPRYLIKTRGQQVTLSCSPISGHRSVSWYQQTPGQGLQFLFEYFSETQRNKGNFPGRFSGRQFSNSRSEMNVSTLELGDSALYLCASSWGYTENTEAFFGQGTRLTVV.

As for this clone: The DNA ends 3 residues before the CDR3 does, and the rest of the CDR3 is filled in from the germline J gene. This chain uses TRBV5-8 with TRBJ1-5, with 9 bases aligning to TRBD1. Germline V gene lookup returns CDR1 SGHTS and CDR2 YDEGEE. The CDR3 length is 15 residues. The trim removed 5 bases at V and 0 bases at J, leaving 3 bases unmatched. The DNA read from the CDR3 is TGTGCCAGCAGTTGGGACAGGGTTAGCAATCAGCCC. Translation: CASSWDRVSNQP. The complete CDR3 sequence is CASSWDRVSNQPQHF.

To note about this clone: Sequencing ends 3 residues short of the CDR3 end; the germline J gene provides the rest. V and J are TRBV5-6 and TRBJ2-1, with 7 bases aligning to TRBD2. J lost 6 bases, V lost 2 bases, and 5 bases had no gene match. Germline V gives CDR1 SGHDT, CDR2 YYEEEE. This CDR3 region has 14 residues. The covered CDR3 bases are TGTGCCAGCAGCTTCCGAAGGACTAGCAATGAG. Its translation is CASSFRRTSNE. The CDR3 reads in full as CASSFRRTSNEQFF. Looking up the rest from reference TRBV5-6 and TRBJ2-1 gives the full variable domain: DAGVTQSPTHLIKTRGQQVTLRCSPKSGHDTVSWYQQALGQGPQFIFQYYEEEERQRGNFPDRFSGHQFPNYSSELNVNALLLGDSALYLCASSFRRTSNEQFFGPGTRLTVL.

On this clone: The sequenced fragment ends 3 residues before the CDR3 boundary, so the rest is inferred from the germline J gene. The chain joins TRBV19 to TRBJ2-3; TRBD2 matches at 14 bases. This CDR3 spans 20 amino acids. Germline-derived CDR1 and CDR2 are LNHDA and SQIVND (reference sequence). Trimming at V came to 3 bases and at J to 5 bases, leaving 16 bases not matched to a gene. The CDR3 bases that were read are TGTGCCAGTAGTATTAAGGGACTAGCGGGGGAGTCGCTCAGTCGAGATACG. Its protein product is CASSIKGLAGESLSRDT. The whole CDR3 protein is CASSIKGLAGESLSRDTQYF.

As concerns this clone: With the read ending 3 residues before the CDR3 end, the germline J gene is used to fill in that end. The rearrangement joins TRBV7-3 to TRBJ2-2, with D perhaps TRBD1 (5 bases). Germline V gives CDR1 SGHTA, CDR2 FQGTGA. The CDR3 length is 15 residues. The CDR3 sequence: CASSLQGSGANVLFF. CDR3 DNA (partial): TGTGCCAGCAGCTTACAGGGCTCTGGGGCCAACGTG. The full variable domain, its missing parts supplied by reference TRBV7-3 and TRBJ2-2, is GAGVSQTPSNKVTEKGKYVELRCDPISGHTALYWYRQSLGQGPEFLIYFQGTGAADDSGLPNDRFFAVRPEGSVSTLKIQRTERGDSAVYLCASSLQGSGANVLFFGEGSRLTVL.

With respect to this clone: The read ends 3 residues before the CDR3 terminus; that terminus is restored from the germline J gene. The gene calls are TRBV20-1 and TRBJ1-2; 8 nucleotides align to TRBD1. V trimming: 2 bases; J trimming: 2 bases; junction bases outside the gene matches: 10. Germline-derived CDR1 and CDR2 are DFQATT and SNEGSKA (reference sequence). The CDR3 consists of 16 residues. The CDR3 loop reads CSARPRGAGGNYGYTF. The covered CDR3 bases are TGCAGTGCTAGACCCAGGGGGGCAGGGGGCAACTATGGC.

About this clone itself: The CDR3 end is not reached by the read, which stops 3 residues before it; the germline J gene fills it in. This sequence joins TRBV18 and TRBJ1-2; weak D call: TRBD1 (5 bases). The CDR3 has 13 residues. The germline V and J ends were trimmed by 3 bases and 4 bases, with 9 bases remaining between them. CDR1 and CDR2 (germline): KGHSH, LQKENI. CDR3 sequence reads: CASSPDSSYGYTF. The sequenced CDR3 bases are TGTGCCAGCTCACCCGACAGTTCCTATGGC. Full variable domain (missing parts from reference TRBV18 and TRBJ1-2): NAGVMQNPRHLVRRRGQEARLRCSPMKGHSHVYWYRQLPEEGLKFMVYLQKENIIDESGMPKERFSAEFPKEGPSILRIQQVVRGDSAAYFCASSPDSSYGYTFGSGTRLTVV.

On this clone: The CDR3 extends 3 residues past the end of the read, so its final part is completed from the germline J gene. The rearrangement links TRBV19 to TRBJ2-7, with D possibly TRBD2 on 6 matching bases. Germline V lookup: CDR1 LNHDA, CDR2 SQIVND (reference sequence). This CDR3 has 12 amino acids. The ends were cut back, 5 bases at V and 6 bases at J, with 11 bases in the middle. The CDR3 DNA, read in part, is TGTGCCAGTAGTTCCGGGGGTGCCGAG. This sequence encodes CASSSGGAE. The CDR3 reads in full as CASSSGGAEQYF. Based on the CDR3 plus reference TRBV19 and TRBJ2-7, the full variable domain is DGGITQSPKYLFRKEGQNVTLSCEQNLNHDAMYWYRQDPGQGLRLIYYSQIVNDFQKGDIAEGYSVSREKKESFPLTVTSAQKNPTAFYLCASSSGGAEQYFGPGTRLTVT.

About this clone itself: The observed sequence ends 3 residues before the CDR3 terminus, with the missing tail filled in from the germline J gene. This rearrangement joins TRBV6-1 to TRBJ2-2; D is possibly TRBD1 or TRBD2 (5 bases each). The CDR3 totals 17 residues. Germline V CDR1 and CDR2: MNHNS, SASEGT. The chain's CDR3 is CASSESKTVRGSGKLFF. CDR3 DNA, as far as it was read: TGTGCCAGCAGTGAATCGAAAACTGTGAGGGGTTCCGGAAAG.

The CDR3 sequence is CASSQTGHTAYGYTF. The DNA read from the CDR3 is TGTGCCAGCAGCCAGACGGGACATACCGCCTATGGC. The V and J genes are TRBV16 and TRBJ1-2; maybe TRBD1 (6 bases). The read ends 3 residues shy of where the CDR3 ends; the end is completed using the germline J gene. The CDR3 has 15 residues. Germline loops: CDR1 KGHSY, CDR2 FQNENV. Trimming took 3 bases from V and 4 from J, leaving 15 bases between them.

As for this clone: From the germline J gene comes the end of the CDR3, since the read stops 3 residues before it. This chain links TRBV20-1 with TRBJ1-2, with D maybe TRBD1 (5 bases). CDR3 length: 13 residues. Trimming shortened V by 6 bases and J by 0 bases, and 11 bases separated the two germline ends. Per the germline V gene, CDR1 is DFQATT and CDR2 is SNEGSKA (reference sequence). The CDR3 bases that were read are TGCAGTGCCTCCCTCAGGGCTAACTATGGC. It translates to CSASLRANYG. The full CDR3 sequence reads CSASLRANYGYTF.

A remark on this clone: The CDR3 goes on 3 residues after the read ends, and that part is filled in from the germline J gene. This chain connects TRBV5-4 to TRBJ2-2; the D gene is possibly TRBD2 (7 bases). V lost 0 bases, J lost 4 bases, and 10 bases lay in between. The germline gives CDR1 SGHNT, CDR2 YYREEE (reference sequence). The CDR3 is made up of 15 amino acids. CDR3 bases read: TGTGCCAGCAGCTTGGGGCGGGGGCCCACCGGGGAG. It encodes CASSLGRGPTGE. The whole CDR3 region reads CASSLGRGPTGELFF.

In regard to this clone: The read gets to within 3 residues of the CDR3 end, and the germline J gene fills in the rest. The chain recombines TRBV18 with TRBJ2-2; D remains unclear. The germline V and J ends were trimmed by 1 base and 1 base, with 4 bases remaining between them. Germline V gene data show CDR1 as KGHSH and CDR2 as LQKENI. The CDR3 runs 14 residues. CDR3 protein: CASSPQQNTGELFF. CDR3 DNA (partial): TGTGCCAGCTCACCACAACAGAACACCGGGGAG. Using reference TRBV18 and TRBJ2-2 for the parts outside the CDR3, the full variable domain is NAGVMQNPRHLVRRRGQEARLRCSPMKGHSHVYWYRQLPEEGLKFMVYLQKENIIDESGMPKERFSAEFPKEGPSILRIQQVVRGDSAAYFCASSPQQNTGELFFGEGSRLTVL.

The DNA read from the CDR3 is TGCGCCAGCAGCTCTAGACAGGGGGCGAGTGAA. Its protein product is CASSSRQGASE. The whole CDR3 sequence reads CASSSRQGASEAFF. The gene calls are TRBV5-1 and TRBJ1-1; 10 bases fit TRBD1. The DNA ends 3 residues before the CDR3 does, and the rest of the CDR3 is filled in from the germline J gene. The CDR3 has 14 amino acids. Germline lookup yields CDR1 SGHRS and CDR2 YFSETQ. V gave up 3 bases and J gave up 7 bases; unmatched junction bases: 6.

Concerning this clone itself: The sequenced fragment ends 3 residues before the CDR3 boundary, so the rest is inferred from the germline J gene. The chain joins TRBV20-1 to TRBJ1-1; TRBD1 is a possible D gene (6 bases). CDR1 is DFQATT and CDR2 is SNEGSKA in the germline V gene (reference sequence). This CDR3 is 12 amino acids long. The CDR3 spells CSARPTGQKAFF. The CDR3 bases that were read are TGCAGTGCTAGGCCCACGGGACAAAAA.

About this clone: The read falls 3 residues short of the CDR3 end, and the missing part is taken from the germline J gene. The chain links TRBV19 to TRBJ1-2; possibly TRBD1 for D (6 bases). Germline lookup yields CDR1 LNHDA and CDR2 SQIVND (reference sequence). There are 15 residues in the CDR3. CDR3 sequence: CASRSRDTASYDYTF. The CDR3 bases that were read are TGTGCCAGTAGGAGCCGGGACACTGCCTCCTACGAC.

This CDR3 is CSARGRAGSGANVLFF. The covered CDR3 bases are TGCAGTGCTAGAGGCAGGGCCGGGTCTGGGGCCAACGTG. This chain links TRBV20-1 with TRBJ2-2; TRBD1 might be the D (5 bases). The CDR3 end lies 3 residues beyond the end of the read and is filled in from the germline J gene. The CDR3 loop spans 16 amino acids. Per germline, CDR1 DFQATT and CDR2 SNEGSKA (reference sequence).

For this clone: The read gets to within 3 residues of the CDR3 end, and the germline J gene fills in the rest. This chain connects TRBV11-2 to TRBJ1-2, with 7 nucleotides matching TRBD1. This CDR3 spans 14 amino acids. Germline trimming cut 6 bases from V and 4 bases from J; bases unmatched to any gene: 8. Germline CDR1 and CDR2: SGHAT and FQNNGV. The CDR3 protein is CASRPFRGSYGYTF. The sequenced CDR3 bases are TGTGCCAGCAGGCCCTTCAGGGGGTCCTATGGC.

A word on this clone: The read ends 3 residues before the CDR3 terminus; that terminus is restored from the germline J gene. The chain has TRBV11-2 and TRBJ1-5; the D gene is possibly TRBD1 (6 bases). Germline CDR1 and CDR2: SGHAT and FQNNGV. V lost 8 bases to trimming and J lost 5 bases, with 13 bases between them. The CDR3 is made up of 13 amino acids. CDR3 sequence: CASADRYDQPQHF. CDR3 DNA (partial): TGTGCCAGCGCGGACAGATATGATCAGCCC.

With regard to this clone: The CDR3 end lies 3 residues beyond the end of the read and is filled in from the germline J gene. This chain joins TRBV18 and TRBJ1-2; 9 bases match TRBD1. After removal of 3 bases from V and 4 bases from J, the junction contained 6 bases not matched to a gene. Germline loops: CDR1 KGHSH, CDR2 LQKENI. This CDR3 has 15 amino acids. CDR3 region: CASSPGTGTSYGYTF. CDR3 DNA (partial): TGTGCCAGCTCACCCGGGACAGGGACCTCCTATGGC.

A word on this clone: Read coverage stops 3 residues before the CDR3 terminus; the germline J gene supplies the remainder. This rearrangement joins TRBV18 to TRBJ1-2, with TRBD1 as a possible D gene (6 bases). The germline V gene has CDR1 KGHSH and CDR2 LQKENI. The CDR3 runs 16 residues. Here the CDR3 reads CASSPRIGGRTDTYTF. The CDR3 bases that were read are TGTGCCAGCTCACCACGGATCGGGGGGCGCACAGATACC.

Regarding this clone: The sequence runs out 3 residues before the end of the CDR3; the remainder is reconstructed from the germline J gene. The rearrangement joins TRBV20-1 to TRBJ2-5; 9 nucleotides agree with TRBD2. The ends lost 3 bases at V and 4 bases at J; junction bases unmatched: 15. The CDR3 sequence is 17 residues long. Per germline, CDR1 DFQATT and CDR2 SNEGSKA (reference sequence). CDR3: CSARLDLRRGGRETQYF. CDR3 bases read: TGCAGTGCTAGGTTGGATTTGAGGCGGGGGGGCCGAGAGACC.

On this clone itself: Mismatch with germline at one junction end may stem from a read error. Read sequence stops 3 residues before the CDR3 end, and the germline J gene provides the missing end. Other nucleotide sequences from this sample produce the same CDR3. V is TRBV7-8 and J is TRBJ1-3, with D hard to call. The CDR3 totals 13 residues. The germline V gene encodes CDR1 SGHVS and CDR2 FQNEAQ. The CDR3 reads CASSLRGGNTIYF. The sequenced CDR3 bases are TGTGCCAGCAGCTTGCGGGGTGGAAACACT.

A word on this clone: The read ends 3 residues before the CDR3 terminus; that terminus is restored from the germline J gene. The J gene is TRBJ2-3, the V gene TRBV5-5; the D is unclear. V gave up 1 base and J gave up 2 bases, with 11 bases separating them. The CDR3 spans 15 residues. Germline lookup yields CDR1 SGHKS and CDR2 YYEKEE (reference sequence). The covered CDR3 bases are TGTGCCAGCAGCTTGTTCGTGTCAGACACAGATACG. Its translation: CASSLFVSDTDT. The entire CDR3 protein is CASSLFVSDTDTQYF.

As concerns this clone: At one of its ends the junction is not consistent with the germline gene, which may arise from a read error. Read coverage stops 3 residues before the CDR3 terminus; the germline J gene supplies the remainder. This sequence joins TRBV7-7 and TRBJ2-2; 8 positions agree with TRBD1. This CDR3 is built from 14 residues. Germline V gene sequence: CDR1 SSHAT, CDR2 FNYEAQ (reference sequence). CDR3 protein: CASSLTGVTGELFF. The sequenced CDR3 bases are TGTGCTAGCAGCCTGACAGGGGTCACCGGGGAG.

Remarks on this clone: The read terminates 3 residues ahead of where the CDR3 ends, so the germline J gene completes it. The chain couples TRBV19 to TRBJ1-2; no clear D gene. Germline V gene lookup returns CDR1 LNHDA and CDR2 SQIVND (reference sequence). There are 15 residues in the CDR3. The CDR3 protein is CASLQVLTSTDTYTF. CDR3 DNA, as far as it was read: TGTGCCAGTCTTCAGGTGCTGACTAGCACAGATACC.

For this clone: The read ends 3 residues early relative to the CDR3; the germline J gene fills the gap. The chain employs TRBV15 and TRBJ2-3; 8 nucleotides match TRBD1. J gave up 2 bases and V 3 bases, and 4 bases lay outside the gene matches. This CDR3 has 15 residues. Germline values: CDR1 LNHNV, CDR2 YYDKDF (reference sequence). CDR3 bases read: TGTGCCACCAGCAGGACAGGGGCCCCCACAGATACG. Protein: CATSRTGAPTDT. The whole CDR3 is CATSRTGAPTDTQYF.

Concerning this clone: The read terminates 3 residues before the CDR3 end, so the remaining end is supplied by the germline J gene. V usage is TRBV5-4 and J usage is TRBJ2-3; 13 nucleotides agree with TRBD2. Germline CDR1 and CDR2: SGHNT and YYREEE (reference sequence). The CDR3 has 15 amino acids. The CDR3 sequence: CASSPGLAGQETQYF. The DNA read from the CDR3 is TGTGCCAGCAGCCCGGGACTAGCGGGACAAGAGACG.

Of note for this clone: Germline is not matched at one junction end, which may reflect a read error. The read ends 3 residues early relative to the CDR3; the germline J gene fills the gap. The V call is TRBV7-7, the J call TRBJ2-3, with TRBD2 matching over 11 bases. Per germline, CDR1 SSHAT and CDR2 FNYEAQ (reference sequence). This CDR3 is built from 14 residues. CDR3 sequence reads: CASSSSTSGETQYF. Partial CDR3 DNA: TGTGCTAGCAGCTCCTCGACTAGCGGGGAGACG.